This TCR beta chain was recorded in a study of CD8+CD57+ T cells in acquired aplastic anemia. Study-wide background: CD4+ and CD8+ cells, once sorted, gave DNA averaging roughly 3.4 ug.

Genomic DNA served as template for TCR beta VDJ and CDR3 profiling. One entry per CDR3 protein results from TCRdb running MiXCR on the reads. The sample lists about 190,000 distinct CDR3 sequences; 55% to 70% were seen once. The length of the CDR3 is 13 residues. Germline CDR1 and CDR2: SNHLY and FYNNEI. V lost 8 bases to trimming and J lost 9 bases; unmatched junction nucleotides: 6. The clonotype originates from a human donor with severe aplastic anemia or a healthy control (not recorded which). The sample comprised sorted CD4+, CD8+, or CD8+CD57+ T cells (not recorded which) from PBMCs. The chain carries TRBV2 and TRBJ1-6; TRBD1 agrees at 8 bases. The CDR3 here is CASGDRGRSPLHF. DNA of the CDR3: TGTGCCAGCGGAGACAGGGGACGTTCACCCCTCCACTTT.